This T cell receptor (beta chain) was recorded in a study of blood T cell repertoires in COVID-19. TCRdb's copy holds only in-frame clones and misses some; the assay was immunoSEQ multiplex PCR. The table lists 150,000 to 200,000 clones, approximately 86% of them singletons, with roughly 8% in the top ten. The CDR3 loop spans 18 amino acids. Germline CDR1 is MDHEN and CDR2 is SYDVKM. Trimming cost V 1 base and J 6 bases; bases outside gene matches: 12. This receptor was taken from a man in his 60s with acute or convalescent COVID-19. Specimen: peripheral blood. The chain joins TRBV28 to TRBJ2-3; the match to TRBD2 covers 11 bases. The CDR3 DNA sequence: TGTGCCAGCAGTTTATTATCTCCCACTAGCGGGAGAATGGATACGCAGTATTTT. Protein sequence: CASSLLSPTSGRMDTQYF.